A selection of T cell receptor beta chains follows, all from one sample in a study of T cells in Graves' hyperthyroidism and ophthalmopathy. In TCRdb, the multiplex PCR reads were re-called with MiXCR into one record per CDR3 protein. The sample carries about 700,000 distinct CDR3 sequences, around 15% recorded once. Sequencing was carried out using blood. The receptors derive from a young woman with Graves' hyperthyroidism. CDR3s include the opening cysteine and the closing phenylalanine or tryptophan. D genes are given only for firm matches. The listing skips clone size in some rows; elsewhere it reads once, few, many or a size class.

J	size	D	V	CDR3	DNA
TRBJ1-5	NA	NA	TRBV18	CASSRSPTAGDGQPQHF	TGTGCCAGCTCACGTAGTCCAACAGCGGGGGATGGTCAGCCCCAGCATTTT
TRBJ2-1	many	TRBD2	TRBV7-2	CASSPDRLAGGGGEQFF	TGTGCCAGCAGCCCCGACCGTCTAGCGGGAGGTGGGGGTGAGCAGTTCTTC
TRBJ2-3	few	NA	TRBV6-1	CASRGYRQDTQYF	TGTGCCAGCAGGGGCTATCGTCAAGATACGCAGTATTTT
TRBJ2-1	many	TRBD1	TRBV7-3	CASSLKGTGGYNEQFF	TGTGCCAGCAGCTTAAAGGGGACAGGCGGATACAATGAGCAGTTCTTC
TRBJ1-2	NA	NA	TRBV29-1	CSVTSGDGYTF	TGCAGCGTTACTTCGGGGGATGGCTACACCTTC
TRBJ1-1	many	NA	TRBV4-3	CASSQDLWRTNTEAFF	TGCGCCAGCAGCCAAGATTTGTGGCGTACGAACACTGAAGCTTTCTTT
TRBJ1-2	many	NA	TRBV18	CASSPSVRSGGYTF	TGTGCCAGCTCACCCTCGGTAAGGTCAGGTGGCTACACCTTC
TRBJ1-5	many	NA	TRBV5-6	CASSLYDRTDQPQHF	TGTGCCAGCAGCTTGTATGACAGGACTGATCAGCCCCAGCATTTT
TRBJ1-2	many	NA	TRBV5-1	CASSLDRTYYGYTF	TGCGCCAGCAGCTTGGACAGGACGTACTATGGCTACACCTTC
TRBJ2-2	NA	TRBD1	TRBV30	CAWSADRVMELFF	TGTGCCTGGAGTGCCGACAGGGTTATGGAGCTGTTTTTT
TRBJ2-1	many	NA	TRBV5-1	CASSLAVSGTSYNEQFF	TGCGCCAGCAGCTTGGCAGTTAGCGGAACCTCCTACAATGAGCAGTTCTTC
TRBJ1-3	NA	NA	TRBV30	CAWNQIRDPGSTIYF	TGTGCCTGGAACCAAATCAGGGATCCTGGAAGCACCATATATTTT
TRBJ2-3	many	NA	TRBV5-1	CASSWSGGTDTQYF	TGCGCCAGCAGCTGGAGTGGTGGCACAGATACGCAGTATTTT
TRBJ2-3	NA	NA	TRBV6-1	CASRRRDKDTQYF	TGTGCCAGCAGAAGGCGGGATAAAGATACGCAGTATTTT
TRBJ2-1	many	NA	TRBV28	CASSPVTGFHEQFF	TGTGCCAGCAGCCCCGTTACAGGGTTCCATGAGCAGTTCTTC
TRBJ1-5	many	NA	TRBV12-3/TRBV12-4	CASSFRGDSNQPQHF	TGTGCCAGCAGTTTCAGGGGTGATAGCAATCAGCCCCAGCATTTT
TRBJ1-6	many	TRBD1	TRBV12-3/TRBV12-4	CASRVLPGQGPNSPLHF	TGTGCCAGCAGGGTTCTCCCGGGACAGGGGCCCAATTCACCCCTCCACTTT
TRBJ1-1	NA	NA	TRBV12-3/TRBV12-4	CAAGLPMNTEAFF	TGTGCCGCAGGGCTACCCATGAACACTGAAGCTTTCTTT
TRBJ1-2	NA	NA	TRBV6-2/TRBV6-3	CASSYWGDYGYTF	TGTGCCAGCAGTTACTGGGGAGACTATGGCTACACCTTC
TRBJ2-7	NA	TRBD2	TRBV11-3	CANSLLAGDYEQYF	TGTGCCAACAGCTTACTAGCGGGAGACTACGAGCAGTACTTC
TRBJ1-4	few	NA	TRBV20-1	CSASPGRMDEKLFF	TGCAGTGCTAGCCCAGGGCGGATGGATGAAAAACTGTTTTTT
TRBJ1-5	NA	NA	TRBV28	CASSFWGSNQPQHF	TGTGCCAGCAGTTTCTGGGGGAGCAATCAGCCCCAGCATTTT
TRBJ2-1	few	NA	TRBV30	CAWSVDDWNEQFF	TGTGCCTGGAGTGTAGATGATTGGAATGAGCAGTTCTTC
TRBJ1-5	few	NA	TRBV20-1	CSAQSSNQPQHF	TGCAGTGCCCAGAGTAGCAATCAGCCCCAGCATTTT
TRBJ1-1	many	NA	TRBV6-1	CASSEGLDRLNTEAFF	TGTGCCAGCAGTGAAGGGCTGGACAGATTGAACACTGAAGCTTTCTTT
TRBJ1-5	NA	NA	TRBV19	CASSIGGGIRVQPQHF	TGTGCCAGTAGTATAGGCGGGGGGATACGGGTTCAGCCCCAGCATTTT
TRBJ2-7	NA	TRBD1	TRBV5-1	CASRPATWRTGAHEQYF	TGCGCCAGCAGACCCGCAACTTGGAGGACAGGGGCCCACGAGCAGTACTTC
TRBJ2-2	NA	NA	TRBV28	CASSFNEGPRPMNTGELFF	TGTGCCAGCAGTTTTAATGAGGGCCCGCGACCAATGAACACCGGGGAGCTGTTTTTT
TRBJ1-4	few	NA	TRBV24-1	CATSTSSTGWRRNEKLFF	TGTGCCACCAGTACCTCCTCGACAGGATGGCGAAGAAATGAAAAACTGTTTTTT
TRBJ2-2	NA	NA	TRBV7-3	CASSLSPFYSNTGELFF	TGTGCCAGCAGCTTGAGTCCTTTCTATTCGAACACCGGGGAGCTGTTTTTT
TRBJ2-7	many	NA	TRBV29-1	CSVRSVSYEQYF	TGCAGCGTTCGGTCCGTCTCCTACGAGCAGTACTTC
TRBJ1-3	many	NA	TRBV20-1	CSARGASTFSGNTIYF	TGCAGTGCTAGGGGCGCCTCTACGTTCTCTGGAAACACCATATATTTT
TRBJ1-5	many	TRBD1	TRBV20-1	CSARDSGTGLNQPQHF	TGCAGTGCTAGAGACTCCGGGACAGGGTTAAATCAGCCCCAGCATTTT
TRBJ2-1	few	NA	TRBV24-1	CATSEHTGTPPTYNEQFF	TGTGCCACCAGTGAGCATACCGGGACGCCGCCAACCTACAATGAGCAGTTCTTC
TRBJ2-1	many	NA	TRBV7-2	CASSPHGPYNEQFF	TGTGCCAGCAGCCCCCATGGGCCCTACAATGAGCAGTTCTTC
TRBJ2-2	few	TRBD2	TRBV7-2	CASSLRPQREGRSGELFF	TGTGCCAGCAGCCTACGGCCACAGAGGGAGGGTAGATCCGGGGAGCTGTTTTTT
TRBJ1-1	many	NA	TRBV24-1	CATSALSLEGTEAFF	TGTGCCACCAGTGCCTTATCCCTCGAAGGCACTGAAGCTTTCTTT
TRBJ2-3	many	NA	TRBV28	CASSGWKTDVRGTDTQYF	TGTGCCAGCAGTGGGTGGAAAACTGACGTACGAGGCACAGATACGCAGTATTTT
TRBJ2-3	many	NA	TRBV12-3/TRBV12-4	CASSPRFRWGSTDTQYF	TGTGCCAGCAGTCCTCGTTTTAGGTGGGGGAGCACAGATACGCAGTATTTT
TRBJ2-1	many	NA	TRBV6-2/TRBV6-3	CASSYRAGSGEQFF	TGTGCCAGCAGTTACAGGGCCGGGAGTGGTGAGCAGTTCTTC
TRBJ2-7	few	NA	TRBV7-9	CASSLPKKAQGSYEQYF	TGTGCCAGCAGCCTGCCTAAGAAGGCACAGGGTTCCTACGAGCAGTACTTC
TRBJ2-2	few	NA	TRBV7-9	CASSLEPGAVTGELFF	TGTGCCAGCAGCTTAGAACCGGGAGCGGTCACCGGGGAGCTGTTTTTT
TRBJ2-2	few	NA	TRBV5-1	CASSPPRTGELFF	TGCGCCAGCAGCCCCCCGAGGACCGGGGAGCTGTTTTTT
TRBJ2-1	many	TRBD2	TRBV20-1	CSASRAGEGEQFF	TGCAGTGCTAGTCGCGCGGGAGAGGGTGAGCAGTTCTTC
TRBJ2-1	once	NA	TRBV29-1	CSVDSEGSYNEQFF	TGCAGCGTTGACTCGGAGGGCTCCTACAATGAGCAGTTCTTC
TRBJ1-6	many	TRBD1	TRBV27	CASSLGQGRTNSPLHF	TGTGCCAGCAGCCTCGGACAGGGGAGGACGAATTCACCCCTCCACTTT
TRBJ1-1	many	NA	TRBV7-3	CASSLTVLTEAFF	TGTGCCAGCAGCTTAACGGTGCTCACTGAAGCTTTCTTT
TRBJ1-6	many	NA	TRBV2	CAARARGDSPLHF	TGTGCCGCCCGGGCCAGGGGTGATTCACCCCTCCACTTT
TRBJ2-7	many	TRBD2	TRBV5-1	CASSLASSGAYEQYF	TGCGCCAGCAGCTTGGCATCTAGCGGAGCGTACGAGCAGTACTTC
TRBJ2-1	NA	TRBD2	TRBV15	CATSRGSPRTSGRASYNEQFF	TGTGCCACCAGCAGGGGGTCTCCTCGGACTAGCGGGAGGGCCTCCTACAATGAGCAGTTCTTC
TRBJ1-5	many	NA	TRBV7-8	CASSLAVGPGRRPQHF	TGTGCCAGCAGCTTAGCGGTGGGGCCGGGACGCCGGCCCCAGCATTTT
TRBJ2-2	many	NA	TRBV5-5	CASGQGAHWTGELFF	TGTGCCAGCGGGCAGGGCGCCCACTGGACCGGGGAGCTGTTTTTT
TRBJ2-7	many	NA	TRBV13	CASRPIGTSYSYEQYF	TGTGCCAGCAGACCCATCGGGACAAGTTACTCCTACGAGCAGTACTTC
TRBJ1-1	few	TRBD1	TRBV19	CASTDRGIEAFF	TGTGCCAGTACGGACAGGGGGATTGAAGCTTTCTTT
TRBJ1-3	few	NA	TRBV6-1	CASSSDRSGNTIYF	TGTGCCAGCAGCAGCGACAGGTCTGGAAACACCATATATTTT
TRBJ1-6	few	NA	TRBV12-3/TRBV12-4	CASTERGLNNSPLHF	TGTGCCAGCACTGAGAGGGGGTTGAATAATTCACCCCTCCACTTT
TRBJ1-5	few	NA	TRBV10-2	CASRDAFEPQHF	TGCGCCAGCCGGGACGCCTTTGAGCCCCAGCATTTT
TRBJ2-5	few	NA	TRBV7-9	CASSLSRGAGTQYF	TGTGCCAGCAGCTTATCCAGGGGCGCAGGGACCCAGTACTTC
TRBJ2-7	many	NA	TRBV18	CASSPRQAYEQYF	TGTGCCAGCTCACCAAGACAGGCCTACGAGCAGTACTTC